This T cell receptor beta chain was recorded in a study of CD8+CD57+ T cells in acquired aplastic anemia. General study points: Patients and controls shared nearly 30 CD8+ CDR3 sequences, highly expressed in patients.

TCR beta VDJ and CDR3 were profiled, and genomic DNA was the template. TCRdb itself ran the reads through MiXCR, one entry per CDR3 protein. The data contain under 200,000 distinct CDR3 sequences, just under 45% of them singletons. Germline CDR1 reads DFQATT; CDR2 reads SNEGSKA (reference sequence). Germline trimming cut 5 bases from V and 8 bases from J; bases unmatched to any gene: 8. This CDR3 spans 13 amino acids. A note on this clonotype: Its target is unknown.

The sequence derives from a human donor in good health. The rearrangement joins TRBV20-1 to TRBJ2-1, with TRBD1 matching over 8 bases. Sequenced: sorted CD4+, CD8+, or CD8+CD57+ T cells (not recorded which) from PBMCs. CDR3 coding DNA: TGCAGTGCTGATGGACAGGGTAAATATGAGCAGTTCTTC. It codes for CSADGQGKYEQFF.